The 28 T cell receptor beta chains below were found in one sample sequenced in a study of blood T cell repertoires in COVID-19. Repertoires were generated with immunoSEQ multiplex PCR, while TCRdb's copy carries only in-frame clones and drops some. This table holds approximately 10,000 clones, 70% to 75% found once. The material sequenced was peripheral blood. These receptors all stem from a man aged 55 to 70 with COVID-19, enrolled during active disease.

The chain recombines TRBV13 with TRBJ2-4; TRBD2 agrees at 11 bases. With 0 bases clipped from V and 1 base from J, the junction kept 11 bases outside the gene matches. The CDR3 has 20 residues. The germline CDR1 and CDR2 sequences are PRHDT and FYEKMQ (reference sequence). CDR3 nucleotide sequence: TGTGCCAGCAGCTTAGGCCTTAGACTAGCGGGACCGGCGGCCAAAAACATTCAGTACTTC. Its protein is CASSLGLRLAGPAAKNIQYF.

This chain uses TRBV5-4 with TRBJ1-1; possible D gene TRBD1, 5 bases. The CDR3 spans 18 residues. Trimming took 3 bases from V and 1 from J, leaving 22 bases between them. CDR1 and CDR2 (germline): SGHNT, YYREEE (reference sequence). In DNA, the CDR3 is TGTGCCAGCAGCTCCCGGGGGAGCGGGTCTACGGGGAACACTGAAGCTTTCTTT. It encodes CASSSRGSGSTGNTEAFF. Full variable domain (rest looked up from reference TRBV5-4 and TRBJ1-1): ETGVTQSPTHLIKTRGQQVTLRCSSQSGHNTVSWYQQALGQGPQFIFQYYREEENGRGNFPPRFSGLQFPNYSSELNVNALELDDSALYLCASSSRGSGSTGNTEAFFGQGTRLTVV.

The rearrangement uses TRBV19 and TRBJ2-7; D possibly corresponds to TRBD1 (6 bases). Trimming cost V 4 bases and J 3 bases, with 10 bases left between them. The CDR3 runs 13 residues. The germline CDR1 and CDR2 sequences are LNHDA and SQIVND (reference sequence). The CDR3 DNA reads TGTGCCAGTAGTAAGGACAGAGGCTACGAGCAGTACTTC. Protein: CASSKDRGYEQYF. The whole variable domain, remainder taken from reference TRBV19 and TRBJ2-7, is DGGITQSPKYLFRKEGQNVTLSCEQNLNHDAMYWYRQDPGQGLRLIYYSQIVNDFQKGDIAEGYSVSREKKESFPLTVTSAQKNPTAFYLCASSKDRGYEQYFGPGTRLTVT.

This clone was seen only once. The chain has TRBV5-1 and TRBJ2-5, with TRBD2 matching over 11 bases. Trimming at V came to 4 bases and at J to 5 bases, leaving 13 bases not matched to a gene. Germline lookup yields CDR1 SGHRS and CDR2 YFSETQ. The CDR3 has 17 residues. CDR3 sequence reads: CASSSTSGGGSGETQYF. The CDR3 coding sequence is TGCGCCAGCAGCAGTACTAGCGGGGGAGGCTCGGGGGAGACCCAGTACTTC.

The chain carries TRBV9 and TRBJ2-2, with a weak D call TRBD2 (6 bases). This CDR3 is built from 16 residues. V was shortened by 0 bases and J by 1 base, with 10 bases between the two germline ends. Germline V gives CDR1 SGDLS, CDR2 YYNGEE. The CDR3 loop reads CASSVGSSGNTGELFF. The CDR3 DNA follows: TGTGCCAGCAGCGTAGGAAGTAGCGGGAACACCGGGGAGCTGTTTTTT. Full variable domain (outside the CDR3, taken from reference TRBV9 and TRBJ2-2): DSGVTQTPKHLITATGQRVTLRCSPRSGDLSVYWYQQSLDQGLQFLIQYYNGEERAKGNILERFSAQQFPDLHSELNLSSLELGDSALYFCASSVGSSGNTGELFFGEGSRLTVL.

V is TRBV11-3 and J is TRBJ1-6; possibly TRBD1 for D (6 bases). V gave up 3 bases and J gave up 7 bases, with 10 bases separating them. The V gene's germline CDR1 is SGHNT and CDR2 YENEEA. This CDR3 is built from 14 residues. Written as DNA, the CDR3 is TGTGCCAGCAGCTTCAGGGGTGAGAATTCACCCCTCCACTTT. Protein product: CASSFRGENSPLHF.

The chain carries TRBV6-2 or TRBV6-3 and TRBJ1-5; D might be TRBD1 (6 bases). V shed 6 bases and J shed 5 bases, with 14 bases lying between them. The germline V gene encodes CDR1 MNHEY and CDR2 SVGEGT. The CDR3 has 14 amino acids. The CDR3 protein is CASSSTGLHQPQHF. In nucleotides, the CDR3 is TGTGCCAGCAGCAGTACAGGGCTTCATCAGCCCCAGCATTTT.

A remark on this clone: One end of the junction fails to match germline, which may point to a read error. The genes are TRBV9 and TRBJ2-1; 10 bases match TRBD1. CDR3 size: 15 residues. Germline CDR1 SGDLS, CDR2 YYNGEE. CDR3 sequence reads: CAGSNPGTGDNEQFF. Written as DNA, the CDR3 is TGTGCCGGCAGCAACCCCGGGACAGGGGACAATGAGCAGTTCTTC.

This rearrangement joins TRBV19 to TRBJ1-2; 9 nucleotides align to TRBD1. V was clipped by 3 bases and J by 4 bases; unmatched bases: 9. From germline, CDR1 is LNHDA and CDR2 SQIVND (reference sequence). The CDR3 spans 16 residues. For the CDR3, the DNA is TGTGCCAGTAGTATGAAAGCCGTGACAGGGGGCTATGGCTACACCTTC. Protein product: CASSMKAVTGGYGYTF.

This clone has only a few counts. The chain combines TRBV15 with TRBJ2-3; the D gene is possibly TRBD2 (6 bases). The V gene's germline CDR1 is LNHNV and CDR2 YYDKDF (reference sequence). There are 15 residues in the CDR3. Trimming took 1 base from V and 5 from J, leaving 13 bases between them. The CDR3 coding sequence is TGTGCCACCAGCAGAGCGGGAGAGGGTGTAGATACGCAGTATTTT. It yields the protein CATSRAGEGVDTQYF.

The V and J genes are TRBV5-6 and TRBJ1-1, with no clear D. Per the germline V gene, CDR1 is SGHDT and CDR2 is YYEEEE. Trimming removed 3 bases at V and 7 bases at J, with 13 bases between. The CDR3 spans 13 residues. CDR3 nucleotides: TGTGCCAGCAGCTCCCTAGCCCACTTTGAAGCTTTCTTT. Translated: CASSSLAHFEAFF.

The chain uses TRBV4-3 and TRBJ2-1; 12 nucleotides match TRBD2. This CDR3 region has 16 residues. The germline V gene encodes CDR1 LGHNA and CDR2 YSLEER. Trimming removed 0 bases from V and 8 bases from J; junction bases left unmatched: 5. As DNA, the CDR3 is TGCGCCAGCAGCCAAGATTCTAGCGGGAGGGGGGATGAGCAGTTCTTC. Protein sequence: CASSQDSSGRGDEQFF.

The V gene is TRBV27, the J gene TRBJ2-2; 8 positions agree with TRBD1. This CDR3 has 16 amino acids. After removal of 8 bases from V and 2 bases from J, the junction contained 10 bases not matched to a gene. CDR1 and CDR2 from the germline V gene are MNHEY and SMNVEV (reference sequence). The CDR3 bases are TGTGCCAGCTGCATAACCGGACAGGGAAACACCGGGGAGCTGTTTTTT. Translated, it gives CASCITGQGNTGELFF.

In DNA, the CDR3 is TGTGCCAGCAGTCTAGCGGGAGATGCAGAGACCCAGTACTTC. Its protein is CASSLAGDAETQYF. The chain carries TRBV6-2 or TRBV6-3 and TRBJ2-5, with 10 nucleotides matching TRBD2. The germline gives CDR1 MNHEY, CDR2 SVGEGT. The CDR3 length is 14 residues. The junction had 4 bases not matched to a gene; V was cut back by 5 bases and J by 4 bases.

CDR3 in amino acids: CASSPTGVNYGYTF. DNA of the CDR3: TGTGCCAGCAGTCCTACAGGGGTTAACTATGGCTACACCTTC. The chain couples TRBV9 to TRBJ1-2; 7 bases are shared with TRBD1. With 5 bases clipped from V and 1 base from J, the junction kept 5 bases outside the gene matches. The CDR3 length is 14 residues. CDR1 is SGDLS, CDR2 YYNGEE, per germline.

The chain joins TRBV5-1 to TRBJ1-6; weak D call: TRBD1 (6 bases). Germline V lookup: CDR1 SGHRS, CDR2 YFSETQ. Trimming took off 3 bases at V and 6 bases at J, with 7 bases between the two ends. This CDR3 contains 13 residues. In DNA form, the CDR3 reads TGCGCCAGCAGCTCGGACAGTAATTCACCCCTCCACTTT. This codes for CASSSDSNSPLHF.

The gene calls are TRBV25-1 and TRBJ1-4; D gene uncertain. Germline assignment: CDR1 MGHDK and CDR2 SYGVNS. The CDR3 consists of 15 residues. Trimming pared 2 bases from V and 8 bases from J, leaving 15 bases between. CDR3 sequence (DNA): TGTGCCAGCAGTGAAGAGGGCACCCCGGGGGAAAAACTGTTTTTT. Translation: CASSEEGTPGEKLFF. Full variable domain (outside the CDR3, taken from reference TRBV25-1 and TRBJ1-4): EADIYQTPRYLVIGTGKKITLECSQTMGHDKMYWYQQDPGMELHLIHYSYGVNSTEKGDLSSESTVSRIRTEHFPLTLESARPSHTSQYLCASSEEGTPGEKLFFGSGTQLSVL.

This chain uses TRBV2 with TRBJ2-7, with D tentatively TRBD2 (5 bases). Trimming took 0 bases from V and 5 from J, leaving 20 bases between them. Germline lookup yields CDR1 SNHLY and CDR2 FYNNEI. The CDR3 is 17 amino acids. The CDR3 region is CASSEALLTIRVHEQYF. The CDR3 nucleotides read TGTGCCAGCAGTGAAGCGCTTCTGACTATTAGGGTCCACGAGCAGTACTTC.

This clone is medium-sized (0.01 to 0.1%) by share. The V call is TRBV6-5, the J call TRBJ2-3; D possibly corresponds to TRBD2 (5 bases). V was cut by 6 bases and J by 5 bases, with 9 bases left in between. From germline, CDR1 is MNHEY and CDR2 SVGAGI. CDR3 length equals 12 residues. The CDR3, as DNA: TGTGCCAGCAGACTAGGAGGAGATACGCAGTATTTT. Protein product: CASRLGGDTQYF.

This chain's CDR3 is CASSLTLANYGYTF. As DNA, the CDR3 is TGTGCCAGCAGCTTGACACTAGCTAACTATGGCTACACCTTC. V usage is TRBV7-2 and J usage is TRBJ1-2; D is unclear. The ends were cut back, 3 bases at V and 0 bases at J, with 8 bases in the middle. The CDR3 totals 14 residues. The V gene's germline CDR1 is SGHTA and CDR2 FQGNSA. Looking up the rest from reference TRBV7-2 and TRBJ1-2 gives the full variable domain: GAGVSQSPSNKVTEKGKDVELRCDPISGHTALYWYRQSLGQGLEFLIYFQGNSAPDKSGLPSDRFSAERTGGSVSTLTIQRTQQEDSAVYLCASSLTLANYGYTFGSGTRLTVV.

The V call is TRBV11-3, the J call TRBJ1-2; 10 nucleotides align to TRBD1. The CDR3 is 14 amino acids. J was trimmed by 3 bases and V by 5 bases; bases with no gene match: 3. CDR1 and CDR2 (germline): SGHNT, YENEEA. CDR3 nucleotide sequence: TGTGCCAGCAGCACGACAGGGGGCGACTATGGCTACACCTTC. Translating it yields CASSTTGGDYGYTF.

The J gene is TRBJ2-2, the V gene TRBV6-2 or TRBV6-3, with a weak D call TRBD1 (5 bases). Germline CDR1 is MNHEY and CDR2 is SVGEGT. V was pared by 6 bases and J by 0 bases, with 14 bases between. This CDR3 comprises 16 residues. CDR3 bases: TGTGCCAGCAGCCCCCAGAGGACAACGAACACCGGGGAGCTGTTTTTT. Protein sequence: CASSPQRTTNTGELFF.

In this sample, this clone turned up once. This rearrangement joins TRBV6-5 to TRBJ1-4; possibly TRBD1 for D (5 bases). In germline, CDR1 is MNHEY, CDR2 SVGAGI. Trimming removed 0 bases at V and 11 bases at J, with 10 bases between. The CDR3 consists of 13 residues. CDR3 region: CASSYSTGGKLFF. In DNA, the CDR3 is TGTGCCAGCAGTTACTCGACTGGGGGGAAACTGTTTTTT.

J is TRBJ2-2 and V is TRBV19, with 12 bases identical to TRBD2. J lost 7 bases, V lost 3 bases, and 3 bases had no gene match. This CDR3 region has 15 residues. CDR1 and CDR2 (germline): LNHDA, SQIVND (reference sequence). CDR3 loop: CASSMTSGGIGELFF. The CDR3 nucleotides read TGTGCCAGTAGTATGACTAGCGGGGGAATCGGGGAGCTGTTTTTT.

The DNA of the CDR3 is TGTGCCAGCAGAACGACCAGGGGAGGGGAAAAACTGTTTTTT. Amino acid sequence: CASRTTRGGEKLFF. This chain connects TRBV2 to TRBJ1-4, with D possibly matching TRBD1 (6 bases). The CDR3 runs 14 residues. CDR1 and CDR2 from the germline V gene are SNHLY and FYNNEI. V lost 6 bases and J lost 8, with 16 bases in between.

The chain employs TRBV27 and TRBJ2-5, with 9 nucleotides matching TRBD1. Germline V gene sequence: CDR1 MNHEY, CDR2 SMNVEV (reference sequence). The CDR3 totals 15 residues. V lost 5 bases, J lost 3 bases, and 7 bases stayed unmatched. In DNA form, the CDR3 reads TGTGCCAGCAGTAGATACCGGGACAGGGAAGAGACCCAGTACTTC. It yields the protein CASSRYRDREETQYF.

This sequence joins TRBV28 and TRBJ1-2; D not resolved. Trimming shortened V by 6 bases and J by 2 bases, and 22 bases separated the two germline ends. The length of the CDR3 is 17 residues. Germline V gene lookup returns CDR1 MDHEN and CDR2 SYDVKM. The CDR3 is CASSPGGDGNRNYGYTF. The CDR3 coding sequence is TGTGCCAGCAGCCCTGGAGGTGATGGTAACAGAAACTATGGCTACACCTTC.

The chain uses TRBV7-7 and TRBJ2-1, with 11 bases aligning to TRBD1. CDR3 length equals 14 residues. From germline, CDR1 is SSHAT and CDR2 FNYEAQ (reference sequence). V lost 3 bases and J lost 10; bases outside the gene matches: 5. The CDR3 sequence: CASSLGQGVWEQFF. As DNA, the CDR3 is TGTGCCAGCAGCTTGGGACAGGGGGTTTGGGAGCAGTTCTTC.